A single sample is the source of the 7 T cell receptor beta chains below, sequenced in a study of metastatic and nonmetastatic thyroid tumors. The entire patient cohort was treatment-naive prior to thyroid surgery. Using MiXCR, TCRdb reanalyzed the PCR reads. The sample has about 28,000 clones; around 16% are singletons. Specimen: blood. The source of these receptors is a female donor with papillary thyroid cancer or a benign thyroid nodule (not recorded which). Some clones in this sample may be carry-over from other donors' samples.

The V gene is TRBV7-9, the J gene TRBJ1-3, with D unresolved. V was shortened by 6 bases and J by 0 bases, with 6 bases between the two germline ends. The CDR3 extends over 13 amino acids. The V gene's germline CDR1 is SEHNR and CDR2 FQNEAQ (reference sequence). The CDR3 nucleotides read TGTGCCAGCAGTCCGAGCTCTGGAAACACCATATATTTT. Translated: CASSPSSGNTIYF. The complete variable domain, with remaining parts taken from reference TRBV7-9 and TRBJ1-3, reads DTGVSQNPRHKITKRGQNVTFRCDPISEHNRLYWYRQTLGQGPEFLTYFQNEAQLEKSRLLSDRFSAERPKGSFSTLEIQRTEQGDSAMYLCASSPSSGNTIYFGEGSWLTVV.

In its sample, this clone was seen many times. This sequence joins TRBV19 and TRBJ2-7; TRBD2 agrees at 8 bases. After removal of 6 bases from V and 2 bases from J, the junction contained 12 bases not matched to a gene. The CDR3 runs 16 residues. Germline V gives CDR1 LNHDA, CDR2 SQIVND (reference sequence). CDR3 loop: CASSPFRAGGTYEQYF. The CDR3, as DNA: TGTGCCAGTAGCCCCTTTCGGGCGGGGGGCACCTACGAGCAGTACTTC.

This clone has only a few counts. The chain is built from TRBV25-1 and TRBJ2-7; D gene unclear. The germline gives CDR1 MGHDK, CDR2 SYGVNS. The CDR3 consists of 13 residues. Deletions cut 3 bases from V and 6 bases from J, with 12 bases between. CDR3 amino acids: CASSDFSVGEQYF. CDR3 sequence (DNA): TGTGCCAGCAGTGATTTTAGTGTCGGCGAGCAGTACTTC.

As to this clone: Different DNA sequences within this sample yield the same CDR3. The chain links TRBV9 to TRBJ2-6; 11 bases agree with TRBD2. Trimming took 2 bases from V and 4 from J; bases not matched to a gene: 8. CDR1 and CDR2 (germline): SGDLS, YYNGEE. The CDR3 contains 18 residues. The CDR3 here is CASSVRSGRAGGANVLTF. The CDR3 DNA is TGTGCCAGCAGCGTCCGTAGCGGGAGGGCGGGAGGGGCCAACGTCCTGACTTTC. The full variable domain, rest sourced from reference TRBV9 and TRBJ2-6, is DSGVTQTPKHLITATGQRVTLRCSPRSGDLSVYWYQQSLDQGLQFLIQYYNGEERAKGNILERFSAQQFPDLHSELNLSSLELGDSALYFCASSVRSGRAGGANVLTFGAGSRLTVL.

In its sample, this clone was seen a few times. This sequence joins TRBV2 and TRBJ1-1; D ambiguous. V gave up 3 bases and J gave up 6 bases, with 17 bases separating them. The CDR3 is 15 residues long. Germline-derived CDR1 and CDR2 are SNHLY and FYNNEI. The CDR3 spells CASSEGLTGIAEAFF. The DNA for the CDR3 is TGTGCCAGCAGTGAGGGCCTCACCGGGATCGCTGAAGCTTTCTTT.

The chain carries TRBV4-3 and TRBJ2-2; TRBD2 might be the D (7 bases). The germline V and J ends were trimmed by 4 bases and 1 base, with 13 bases remaining between them. Germline values: CDR1 LGHNA, CDR2 YSLEER. The CDR3 is made up of 16 amino acids. The CDR3 region is CASSLLGGENTGELFF. CDR3 nucleotides: TGCGCCAGCAGCCTCCTAGGGGGGGAGAACACCGGGGAGCTGTTTTTT.

This clone was observed a handful of times. The chain joins TRBV6-1 to TRBJ2-1, with 7 bases fitting TRBD1. The trim removed 6 bases at V and 14 bases at J, leaving 10 bases unmatched. The CDR3 consists of 12 residues. Germline values: CDR1 MNHNS, CDR2 SASEGT. For the CDR3, the DNA is TGTGCCAGCAGCCTCAACAGGGGTGAAGAGTTCTTC. Translated, it gives CASSLNRGEEFF.